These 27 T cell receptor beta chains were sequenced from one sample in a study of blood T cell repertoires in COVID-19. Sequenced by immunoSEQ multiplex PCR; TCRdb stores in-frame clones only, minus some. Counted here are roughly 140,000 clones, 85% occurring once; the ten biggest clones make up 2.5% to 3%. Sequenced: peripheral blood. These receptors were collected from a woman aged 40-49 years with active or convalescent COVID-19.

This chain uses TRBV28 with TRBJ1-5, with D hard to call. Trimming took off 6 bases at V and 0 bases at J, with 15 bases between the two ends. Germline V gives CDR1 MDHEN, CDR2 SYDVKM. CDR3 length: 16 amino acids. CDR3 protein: CASSQFSGFSNQPQHF. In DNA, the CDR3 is TGTGCCAGCAGCCAGTTCTCGGGGTTTAGCAATCAGCCCCAGCATTTT.

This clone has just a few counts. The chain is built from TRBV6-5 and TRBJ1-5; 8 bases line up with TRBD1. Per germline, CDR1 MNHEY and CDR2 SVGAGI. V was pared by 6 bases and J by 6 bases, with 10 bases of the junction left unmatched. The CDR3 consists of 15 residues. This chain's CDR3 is CASSPRGRGFQPQHF. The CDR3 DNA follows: TGTGCCAGCAGCCCCAGGGGGCGCGGGTTTCAGCCCCAGCATTTT.

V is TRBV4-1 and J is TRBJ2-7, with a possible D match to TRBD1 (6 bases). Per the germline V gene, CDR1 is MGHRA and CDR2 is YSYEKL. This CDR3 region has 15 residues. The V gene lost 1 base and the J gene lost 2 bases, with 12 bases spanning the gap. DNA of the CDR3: TGCGCCAGCAGCCAAGGCCCCGGGACAACCTACGAGCAGTACTTC. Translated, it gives CASSQGPGTTYEQYF.

CDR3 sequence: CASSFGAGGEAFF. The CDR3 DNA follows: TGTGCCAGCAGTTTTGGGGCGGGGGGAGAAGCTTTCTTT. The J gene is TRBJ1-1, the V gene TRBV12-3 or TRBV12-4, with D possibly being TRBD1 (5 bases). Trimming removed 3 bases from V and 8 bases from J, with 13 bases in between. The CDR3 loop spans 13 amino acids.

The CDR3 bases are TGCGCCAGCAGCCAAGACCCGGGACTGGCTAGGAGCTACGAGCAGTACTTC. Its translation: CASSQDPGLARSYEQYF. The V and J genes are TRBV4-1 and TRBJ2-7; a possible D gene is TRBD2 (6 bases). From germline, CDR1 is MGHRA and CDR2 YSYEKL. This CDR3 comprises 17 residues. Trimming stripped 0 bases from V and 3 bases from J, with 18 bases between.

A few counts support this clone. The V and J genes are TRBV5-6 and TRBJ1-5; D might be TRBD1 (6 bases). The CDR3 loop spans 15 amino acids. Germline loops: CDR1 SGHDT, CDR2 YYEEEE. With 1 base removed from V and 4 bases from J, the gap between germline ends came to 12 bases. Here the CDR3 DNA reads TGTGCCAGCAGCTTGCCTGAGGGGGAAAATCAGCCCCAGCATTTT. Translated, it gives CASSLPEGENQPQHF.

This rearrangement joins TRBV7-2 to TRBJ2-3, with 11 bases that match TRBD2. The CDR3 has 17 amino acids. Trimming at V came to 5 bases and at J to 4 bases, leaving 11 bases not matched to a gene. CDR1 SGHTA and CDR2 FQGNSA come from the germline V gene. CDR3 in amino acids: CASSQGLAEGGADTQYF. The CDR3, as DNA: TGTGCCAGCAGCCAGGGACTAGCGGAGGGGGGCGCAGATACGCAGTATTTT.

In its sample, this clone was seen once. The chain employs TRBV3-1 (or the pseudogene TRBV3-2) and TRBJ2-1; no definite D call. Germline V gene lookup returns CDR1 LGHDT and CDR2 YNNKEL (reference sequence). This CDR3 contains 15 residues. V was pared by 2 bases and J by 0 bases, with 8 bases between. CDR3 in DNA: TGTGCCAGCAGCCAAAGGCTAGTCTCCTACAATGAGCAGTTCTTC. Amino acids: CASSQRLVSYNEQFF.

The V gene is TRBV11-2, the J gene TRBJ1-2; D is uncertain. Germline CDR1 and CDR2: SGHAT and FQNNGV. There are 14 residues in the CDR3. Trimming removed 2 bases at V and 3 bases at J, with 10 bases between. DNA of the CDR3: TGTGCCAGCAGCTTACCCTGGGCCGACTATGGCTACACCTTC. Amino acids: CASSLPWADYGYTF.

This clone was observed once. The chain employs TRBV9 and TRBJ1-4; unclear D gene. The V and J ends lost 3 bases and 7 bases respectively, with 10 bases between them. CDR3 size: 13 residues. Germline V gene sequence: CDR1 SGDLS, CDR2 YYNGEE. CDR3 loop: CASSADQREKLFF. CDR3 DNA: TGTGCCAGCAGCGCTGACCAGCGTGAAAAACTGTTTTTT.

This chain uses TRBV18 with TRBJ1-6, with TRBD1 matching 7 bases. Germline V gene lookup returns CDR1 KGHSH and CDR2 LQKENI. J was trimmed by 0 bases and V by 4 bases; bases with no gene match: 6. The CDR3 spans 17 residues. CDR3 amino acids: CASSLQTGSSYNSPLHF. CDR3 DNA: TGTGCCAGCTCACTACAGACAGGGAGCTCCTATAATTCACCCCTCCACTTT.

The CDR3 sequence: CASTLGDRGGYGYTF. The CDR3 coding sequence is TGTGCCAGCACCCTGGGGGACAGGGGGGGATATGGCTACACCTTC. This chain joins TRBV28 and TRBJ1-2, with 11 positions matching TRBD1. The CDR3 sequence is 15 residues long. CDR1 is MDHEN, CDR2 SYDVKM, per germline. Germline trimming cut 7 bases from V and 5 bases from J; bases unmatched to any gene: 9.

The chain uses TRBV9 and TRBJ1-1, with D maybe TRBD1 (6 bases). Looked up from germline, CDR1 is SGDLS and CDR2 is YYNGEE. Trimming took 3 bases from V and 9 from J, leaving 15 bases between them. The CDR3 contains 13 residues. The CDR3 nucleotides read TGTGCCAGCAGCGCCCCTGGGGGCAGAAAAGCTTTCTTT. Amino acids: CASSAPGGRKAFF.

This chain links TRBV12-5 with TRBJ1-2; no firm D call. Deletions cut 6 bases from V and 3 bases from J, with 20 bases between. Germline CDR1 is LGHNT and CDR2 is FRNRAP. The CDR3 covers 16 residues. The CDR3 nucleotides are TGTGCTAGTGGGGCGCCGGGAGTTACGATAGACTATGGCTACACCTTC. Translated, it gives CASGAPGVTIDYGYTF.

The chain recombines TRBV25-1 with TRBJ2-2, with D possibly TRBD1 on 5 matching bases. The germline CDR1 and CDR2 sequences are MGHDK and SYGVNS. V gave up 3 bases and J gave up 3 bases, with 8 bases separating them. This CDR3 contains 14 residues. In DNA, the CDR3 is TGTGCCAGCAGTGAGCAGGGATACACCGGGGAGCTGTTTTTT. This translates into CASSEQGYTGELFF.

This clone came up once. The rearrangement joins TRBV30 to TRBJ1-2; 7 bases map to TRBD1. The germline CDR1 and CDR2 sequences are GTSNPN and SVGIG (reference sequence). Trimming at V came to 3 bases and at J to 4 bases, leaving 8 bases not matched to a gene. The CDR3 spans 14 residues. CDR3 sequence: CAWSLSQGIYGYTF. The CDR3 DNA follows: TGTGCCTGGAGCCTTTCACAGGGGATCTATGGCTACACCTTC.

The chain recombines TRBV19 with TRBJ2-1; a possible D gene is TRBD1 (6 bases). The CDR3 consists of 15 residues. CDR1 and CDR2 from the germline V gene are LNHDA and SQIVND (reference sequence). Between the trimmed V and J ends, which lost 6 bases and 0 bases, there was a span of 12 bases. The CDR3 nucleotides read TGTGCCAGTAGACTCGACAGGAGCTCCTACAATGAGCAGTTCTTC. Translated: CASRLDRSSYNEQFF.

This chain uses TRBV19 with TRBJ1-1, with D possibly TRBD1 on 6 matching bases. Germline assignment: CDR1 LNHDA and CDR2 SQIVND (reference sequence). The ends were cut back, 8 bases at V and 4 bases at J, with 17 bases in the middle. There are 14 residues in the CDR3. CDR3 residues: CASAMGALGTEAFF. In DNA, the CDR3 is TGTGCCAGTGCCATGGGGGCCCTGGGCACTGAAGCTTTCTTT.

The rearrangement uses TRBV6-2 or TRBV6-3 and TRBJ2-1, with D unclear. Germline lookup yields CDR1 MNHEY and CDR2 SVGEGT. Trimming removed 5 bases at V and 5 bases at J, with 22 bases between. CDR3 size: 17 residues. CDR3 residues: CASSPTALKYTNNEQFF. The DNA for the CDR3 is TGTGCCAGCAGTCCCACCGCCTTAAAGTACACGAACAATGAGCAGTTCTTC.

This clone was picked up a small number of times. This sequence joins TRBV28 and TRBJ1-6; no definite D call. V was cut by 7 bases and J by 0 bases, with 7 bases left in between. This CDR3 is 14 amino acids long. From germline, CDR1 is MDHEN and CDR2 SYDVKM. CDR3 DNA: TGTGCCAGCACCCGGGGCTCCTATAATTCACCCCTCCACTTT. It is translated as CASTRGSYNSPLHF.

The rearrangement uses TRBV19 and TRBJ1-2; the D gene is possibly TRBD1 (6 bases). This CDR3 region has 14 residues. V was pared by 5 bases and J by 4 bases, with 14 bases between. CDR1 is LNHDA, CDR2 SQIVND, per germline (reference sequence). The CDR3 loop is CASSDRLLGYGYTF. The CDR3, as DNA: TGTGCCAGTAGTGACAGGCTCCTTGGCTATGGCTACACCTTC. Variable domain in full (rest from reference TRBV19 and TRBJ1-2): DGGITQSPKYLFRKEGQNVTLSCEQNLNHDAMYWYRQDPGQGLRLIYYSQIVNDFQKGDIAEGYSVSREKKESFPLTVTSAQKNPTAFYLCASSDRLLGYGYTFGSGTRLTVV.

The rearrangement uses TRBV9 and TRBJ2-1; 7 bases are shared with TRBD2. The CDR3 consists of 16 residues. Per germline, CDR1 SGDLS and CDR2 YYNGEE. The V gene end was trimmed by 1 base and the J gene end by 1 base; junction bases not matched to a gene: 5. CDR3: CASSVTSAGSYNEQFF. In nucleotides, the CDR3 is TGTGCCAGCAGCGTAACTAGCGCCGGGTCCTACAATGAGCAGTTCTTC.

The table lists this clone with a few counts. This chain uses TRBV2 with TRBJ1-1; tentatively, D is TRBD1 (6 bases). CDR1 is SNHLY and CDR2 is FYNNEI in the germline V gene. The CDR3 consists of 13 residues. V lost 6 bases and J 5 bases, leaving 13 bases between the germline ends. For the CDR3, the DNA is TGTGCCAGCAGGACCGGGAGGGGGACTGAAGCTTTCTTT. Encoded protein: CASRTGRGTEAFF.

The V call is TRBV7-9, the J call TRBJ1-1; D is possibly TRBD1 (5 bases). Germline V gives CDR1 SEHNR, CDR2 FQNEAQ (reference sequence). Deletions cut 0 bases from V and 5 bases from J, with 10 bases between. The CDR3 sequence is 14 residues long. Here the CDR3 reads CASSLASRETEAFF. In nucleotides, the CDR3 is TGTGCCAGCAGCTTAGCGTCCAGGGAAACTGAAGCTTTCTTT.

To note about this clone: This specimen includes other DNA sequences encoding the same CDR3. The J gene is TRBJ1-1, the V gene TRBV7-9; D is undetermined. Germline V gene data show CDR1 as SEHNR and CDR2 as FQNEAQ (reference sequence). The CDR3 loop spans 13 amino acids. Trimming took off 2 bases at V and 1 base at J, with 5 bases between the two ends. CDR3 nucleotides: TGTGCCAGCAGCTTACCAGGGAACACTGAAGCTTTCTTT. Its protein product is CASSLPGNTEAFF.

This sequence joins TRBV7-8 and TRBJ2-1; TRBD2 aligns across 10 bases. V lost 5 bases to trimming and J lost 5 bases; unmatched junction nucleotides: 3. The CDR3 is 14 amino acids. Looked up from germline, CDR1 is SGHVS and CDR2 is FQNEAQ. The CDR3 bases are TGTGCCAGCAGCCGCGGGACTAGCGACAATGAGCAGTTCTTC. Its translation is CASSRGTSDNEQFF.

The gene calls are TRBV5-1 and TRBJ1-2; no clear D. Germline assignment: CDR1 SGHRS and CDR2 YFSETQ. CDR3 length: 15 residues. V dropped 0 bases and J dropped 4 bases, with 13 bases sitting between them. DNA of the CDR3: TGCGCCAGCAGCTTGGAGCCCGGGGTGAGCTATGGCTACACCTTC. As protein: CASSLEPGVSYGYTF.